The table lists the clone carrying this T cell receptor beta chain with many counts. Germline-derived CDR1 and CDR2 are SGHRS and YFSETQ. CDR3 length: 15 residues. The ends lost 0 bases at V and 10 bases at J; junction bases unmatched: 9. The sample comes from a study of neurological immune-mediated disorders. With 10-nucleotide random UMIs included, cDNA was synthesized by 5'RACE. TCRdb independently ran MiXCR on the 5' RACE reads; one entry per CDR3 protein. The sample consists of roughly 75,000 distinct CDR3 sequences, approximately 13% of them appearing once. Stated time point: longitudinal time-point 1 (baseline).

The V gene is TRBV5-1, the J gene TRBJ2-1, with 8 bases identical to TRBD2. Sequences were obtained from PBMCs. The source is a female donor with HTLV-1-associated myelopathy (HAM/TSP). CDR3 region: CASSLAAGDASEQFF. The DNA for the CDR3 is TGCGCCAGCAGCTTGGCAGCGGGGGACGCCTCGGAGCAGTTCTTC.